The 23 T cell receptor beta chains below come from one sample, sequenced in a study of blood T cell repertoires in COVID-19. Sequenced by immunoSEQ multiplex PCR; TCRdb stores in-frame clones only, minus some. The table includes 500,000 to 600,000 clones, approximately 91% detected once. Sequencing input: peripheral blood. These receptors were obtained from a woman aged 50 to 65 with COVID-19, enrolled during active disease.

The V and J genes are TRBV6-1 and TRBJ2-2; TRBD1 might be the D (6 bases). In germline, CDR1 is MNHNS, CDR2 SASEGT. The CDR3 totals 15 residues. Trimming cost V 2 bases and J 4 bases, with 11 bases left between them. CDR3 bases: TGTGCCAGCAGTGAAATGGTCAGGGGCACCGGGGAGCTGTTTTTT. Translated, it gives CASSEMVRGTGELFF.

V is TRBV12-3 or TRBV12-4 and J is TRBJ1-1; a weak D match, TRBD1 (6 bases). V was shortened by 6 bases and J by 11 bases, with 13 bases between the two germline ends. The CDR3 spans 11 residues. CDR3 amino acids: CASSRDTKAFF. As DNA, the CDR3 is TGTGCCAGCAGCCGGGACACTAAGGCTTTCTTT.

V and J are TRBV5-1 and TRBJ1-4; 7 nucleotides align to TRBD1. Germline CDR1 is SGHRS and CDR2 is YFSETQ. This CDR3 has 15 amino acids. The V gene end was trimmed by 1 base and the J gene end by 5 bases; junction bases not matched to a gene: 5. CDR3 bases: TGCGCCAGCAGCTTGAACAGGGGCTCGAATGAAAAACTGTTTTTT. Translating it yields CASSLNRGSNEKLFF.

The CDR3 bases are TGTGCCAGCAGTCCCCCTGACAGGCGATCACCCCTCCACTTT. Protein sequence: CASSPPDRRSPLHF. The V and J genes are TRBV27 and TRBJ1-6, with a weak D call TRBD1 (6 bases). CDR1 MNHEY and CDR2 SMNVEV come from the germline V gene (reference sequence). V was trimmed by 5 bases and J by 10 bases, leaving 15 bases between them. The CDR3 extends over 14 amino acids.

This clone was seen a single time. The chain is built from TRBV5-5 and TRBJ2-7, with TRBD1 matching 8 bases. The CDR3 loop spans 16 amino acids. Germline lookup yields CDR1 SGHKS and CDR2 YYEKEE (reference sequence). V gave up 2 bases and J gave up 4 bases; unmatched junction bases: 11. CDR3 sequence (DNA): TGTGCCAGCAGCTTTGGGGGGCCGGGACAGGTATACGAGCAGTACTTC. Translated, it gives CASSFGGPGQVYEQYF.

This rearrangement joins TRBV6-5 to TRBJ1-2; TRBD1 aligns across 8 bases. Germline trimming cut 6 bases from V and 4 bases from J; bases unmatched to any gene: 10. Germline loops: CDR1 MNHEY, CDR2 SVGAGI. There are 15 residues in the CDR3. CDR3 sequence reads: CASSSRTGNVYGYTF. The CDR3 nucleotides are TGTGCCAGCAGCTCTCGGACAGGGAATGTCTATGGCTACACCTTC.

CDR3 in amino acids: CASSLRGNTGELFF. The CDR3 nucleotides read TGTGCCAGCAGTCTGCGAGGGAACACCGGGGAGCTGTTTTTT. V and J are TRBV25-1 and TRBJ2-2; D is unresolved. V was pared by 5 bases and J by 1 base, with 8 bases between. The V gene's germline CDR1 is MGHDK and CDR2 SYGVNS. The length of the CDR3 is 14 residues.

The V and J genes are TRBV29-1 and TRBJ1-2; 7 bases align to TRBD1. This CDR3 is built from 12 residues. Germline assignment: CDR1 SQVTM and CDR2 ANQGSEA. J gave up 5 bases and V 4 bases, and 4 bases lay outside the gene matches. The CDR3 reads CSVGQGPYGYTF. Written as DNA, the CDR3 is TGCAGCGTTGGACAGGGTCCATATGGCTACACCTTC. The full variable domain, completed using reference TRBV29-1 and TRBJ1-2, is SAVISQKPSRDICQRGTSLTIQCQVDSQVTMMFWYRQQPGQSLTLIATANQGSEATYESGFVIDKFPISRPNLTFSTLTVSNMSPEDSSIYLCSVGQGPYGYTFGSGTRLTVV.

V and J are TRBV20-1 and TRBJ2-7; the D call may be TRBD1 or TRBD2 (5 bases each). Germline lookup yields CDR1 DFQATT and CDR2 SNEGSKA (reference sequence). V lost 3 bases to trimming and J lost 3 bases, with 12 bases between them. CDR3 length: 13 amino acids. The CDR3 here is CSASGAGNYEQYF. The CDR3 DNA follows: TGCAGTGCTAGTGGGGCCGGGAACTACGAGCAGTACTTC.

In this sample, this clone turned up once. The chain has TRBV12-3 or TRBV12-4 and TRBJ2-2; D unresolved. The CDR3 loop spans 11 amino acids. Deletions cut 2 bases from V and 7 bases from J, with 2 bases between. CDR3 DNA sequence: TGTGCCAGCAGTTTACGCGGGGAGCTGTTTTTT. Amino acid sequence: CASSLRGELFF.

This rearrangement joins TRBV5-1 to TRBJ1-4, with D tentatively TRBD1 (5 bases). This CDR3 is 14 amino acids long. V dropped 4 bases and J dropped 6 bases, with 13 bases sitting between them. Germline values: CDR1 SGHRS, CDR2 YFSETQ. In DNA form, the CDR3 reads TGCGCCAGCAGCGTCCAGGGTATCGATGAAAAACTGTTTTTT. Translating gives CASSVQGIDEKLFF.

This sequence joins TRBV15 and TRBJ2-7; TRBD1 matches at 7 bases. The junction had 12 bases not matched to a gene; V was cut back by 5 bases and J by 5 bases. Per the germline V gene, CDR1 is LNHNV and CDR2 is YYDKDF (reference sequence). The CDR3 is 15 residues long. CDR3: CATSAGQAGAHEQYF. The DNA of the CDR3 is TGTGCCACCAGCGCCGGACAGGCCGGGGCCCACGAGCAGTACTTC.

This rearrangement joins TRBV19 to TRBJ2-3; 7 nucleotides agree with TRBD2. This CDR3 region has 15 residues. J was trimmed by 3 bases and V by 4 bases; bases with no gene match: 7. The germline V gene has CDR1 LNHDA and CDR2 SQIVND (reference sequence). CDR3 loop: CASSNERGGTDTQYF. The CDR3 coding sequence is TGTGCCAGTAGTAACGAGCGGGGTGGGACAGATACGCAGTATTTT. Using reference TRBV19 and TRBJ2-3 for the parts outside the CDR3, the full variable domain is DGGITQSPKYLFRKEGQNVTLSCEQNLNHDAMYWYRQDPGQGLRLIYYSQIVNDFQKGDIAEGYSVSREKKESFPLTVTSAQKNPTAFYLCASSNERGGTDTQYFGPGTRLTVL.

The chain is built from TRBV24-1 and TRBJ2-1, with 8 positions matching TRBD1. V was clipped by 1 base and J by 6 bases; unmatched bases: 1. In germline, CDR1 is KGHDR, CDR2 SFDVKD. This CDR3 contains 14 residues. The CDR3 sequence is CATSDFTGGNEQFF. CDR3 nucleotide sequence: TGTGCCACCAGTGATTTCACAGGGGGCAATGAGCAGTTCTTC.

The chain joins TRBV9 to TRBJ2-1, with 13 positions matching TRBD2. V shed 4 bases and J 7 bases; nucleotides not matched to a gene: 5. This CDR3 contains 15 residues. The germline CDR1 and CDR2 sequences are SGDLS and YYNGEE. CDR3 nucleotides: TGTGCCAGCAGCCCCCGGACTAGCGGGGGAAATGAGCAGTTCTTC. Translating it yields CASSPRTSGGNEQFF.

CDR3 region: CASRITTLVYNEQFF. CDR3 in DNA: TGTGCCAGCAGGATAACCACACTAGTGTACAATGAGCAGTTCTTC. The rearrangement links TRBV6-5 to TRBJ2-1; possible D gene TRBD2, 5 bases. CDR3 length equals 15 residues. V lost 6 bases, J lost 4 bases, and 16 bases lay in between. Germline V gene sequence: CDR1 MNHEY, CDR2 SVGAGI.

The chain is built from TRBV12-3 or TRBV12-4 and TRBJ1-6; 8 nucleotides line up with TRBD1. J lost 11 bases, V lost 5 bases, and 5 bases had no gene match. The CDR3 runs to 13 residues. The CDR3 sequence: CASSPDRGTPLHF. CDR3 DNA sequence: TGTGCCAGCAGTCCTGACAGGGGAACACCCCTCCACTTT.

The rearrangement joins TRBV5-6 to TRBJ2-7, with 7 bases matching TRBD1. Germline lookup yields CDR1 SGHDT and CDR2 YYEEEE. The V gene end was trimmed by 1 base and the J gene end by 0 bases; junction bases not matched to a gene: 4. The CDR3 spans 15 residues. The CDR3 here is CASSLTGAYSYEQYF. CDR3 in DNA: TGTGCCAGCAGCTTGACAGGGGCCTACTCCTACGAGCAGTACTTC.

This clone is a singleton in its sample. The V call is TRBV3-1 (or the pseudogene TRBV3-2), the J call TRBJ2-5; no definite D call. V was pared by 3 bases and J by 5 bases, with 7 bases between. Per germline, CDR1 LGHDT and CDR2 YNNKEL (reference sequence). There are 12 residues in the CDR3. The CDR3 region is CASSHVRETQYF. The DNA of the CDR3 is TGTGCCAGCAGCCACGTCCGGGAGACCCAGTACTTC.

The chain combines TRBV28 with TRBJ2-7, with D possibly matching TRBD1 (5 bases). Per germline, CDR1 MDHEN and CDR2 SYDVKM. V was shortened by 3 bases and J by 0 bases, with 12 bases between the two germline ends. CDR3 size: 15 residues. This CDR3 reads CASSFADSLSYEQYF. In DNA form, the CDR3 reads TGTGCCAGCAGTTTTGCCGACAGCCTCTCCTACGAGCAGTACTTC.

V usage is TRBV2 and J usage is TRBJ1-6; D ambiguous. The CDR3 covers 16 residues. Looked up from germline, CDR1 is SNHLY and CDR2 is FYNNEI. V lost 4 bases, J lost 8 bases, and 18 bases lay in between. The CDR3 bases are TGTGCCAGCAGTGCTGATAGTTCCCATGTACATTCACCCCTCCACTTT. Translation gives CASSADSSHVHSPLHF.

This chain joins TRBV19 and TRBJ2-7, with 11 bases that match TRBD1. The J segment lost 6 bases and the V segment lost 5 bases, leaving 3 bases of the junction unmatched. CDR3 size: 13 residues. Germline CDR1 is LNHDA and CDR2 is SQIVND (reference sequence). CDR3 in amino acids: CASSHGTGGEQYF. The CDR3 DNA follows: TGTGCCAGTAGTCACGGGACAGGGGGCGAGCAGTACTTC.

V usage is TRBV5-5 and J usage is TRBJ2-1; 11 bases agree with TRBD2. CDR1 and CDR2 from the germline V gene are SGHKS and YYEKEE (reference sequence). V was pared by 6 bases and J by 7 bases, with 9 bases of the junction left unmatched. The CDR3 length is 15 residues. CDR3 nucleotides: TGTGCCAGCAACATCTTACTAGCGGGGGCGAATGAGCAGTTCTTC. Amino acids: CASNILLAGANEQFF.